This TCR beta chain was captured in a study of blood T cells in healthy people across ages. This clonotype has a single count. What it binds is unknown. Together with a sample-barcoded 5' primer, a J-beta primer mix was included in a second PCR lasting roughly 6 to 12 cycles. TCRdb re-called the 5' RACE reads through MiXCR, storing one row per CDR3 protein. The profile shows 1.4 million or so distinct CDR3 sequences, 35% to 45% of them singletons. Study-level results: Long-lived donors had more naive CD4+ cells and higher diversity than aged donors.

This clonotype was obtained from a woman between 18 and 29 years old in good health. Sequenced input: blood.

CDR3 in amino acids: CSARGTPQYF. The CDR3 coding sequence is TGCAGTGCAAGGGGGACTCCTCAGTACTTC. This sequence joins TRBV20-1 and TRBJ2-5, with D perhaps assigned TRBD1 or TRBD2 (6 bases each). CDR1 and CDR2 (germline): DFQATT, SNEGSKA (reference sequence). The CDR3 sequence is 10 residues long. Trimming removed 6 bases from V and 11 bases from J, with 13 bases in between.